This TCR beta chain was sequenced during a study of untreated major depressive disorder. As for this clone: The antigen is not known.

Whole-study findings and limits: Depressed patients' CD4+ T cells carried increased TRBV05-01 (Vbeta 5.1) usage versus control CD4+ T cells.

The CDR3 length is 11 residues. V gave up 4 bases and J gave up 8 bases, with 8 bases separating them. Germline CDR1 reads SNHLY; CDR2 reads FYNNEI. TCRdb's copy holds only in-frame clones and misses some; the assay was immunoSEQ multiplex PCR. The sample records more than 15,000 clones, more than 85% being singletons. CD4+ T cell purity was typically around 95%. This receptor was obtained from a woman between 35 and 50 years old with major depressive disorder. V is TRBV2 and J is TRBJ1-2; TRBD1 might be the D (5 bases). Specimen: CD4+ T cells from PBMCs. This CDR3 reads CASSAGTGYTF. In nucleotides, the CDR3 is TGTGCCAGCAGTGCGGGGACGGGCTACACCTTC.